A single T cell receptor (beta chain) is shown here with its context. The data are from a study of OX40 agonist ivuxolimab in advanced cancers. Study context: Aged roughly 23 to 90 with a mean of approximately 57 years, they were around 79% male.

Data came from immunoSEQ multiplex PCR; TCRdb stores just in-frame clones and leaves some out. The sample lists about 54,000 clones, roughly three quarters seen once, with under 4.5% in the top ten. Germline values: CDR1 SGHDT, CDR2 YYEEEE. The junction had 12 bases not matched to a gene; V was cut back by 2 bases and J by 7 bases. The CDR3 extends over 16 amino acids. The specimen was CD4+ or CD8+ T cells sorted from blood, collected in a trial of the OX40 agonist ivuxolimab. This receptor was taken from an adult with an advanced solid tumor such as melanoma, head and neck, liver or kidney cancer. The chain is built from TRBV5-6 and TRBJ1-3; 7 bases are shared with TRBD1. DNA for the CDR3: TGTGCCAGCAGCTTAACCGGGACAGTGGGGAGGAACACCATATATTTT. It specifies CASSLTGTVGRNTIYF. Full variable domain (missing parts from reference TRBV5-6 and TRBJ1-3): DAGVTQSPTHLIKTRGQQVTLRCSPKSGHDTVSWYQQALGQGPQFIFQYYEEEERQRGNFPDRFSGHQFPNYSSELNVNALLLGDSALYLCASSLTGTVGRNTIYFGEGSWLTVV.